The rows below give T cell receptor beta chains drawn from one sample of a study of blood T cell repertoires in COVID-19. Some clones are missing from TCRdb's copy, which holds only in-frame ones; the method was immunoSEQ multiplex PCR. The repertoire holds about 49,000 clones, with around 87% as singletons. Specimen: peripheral blood. Receptors originate from a man in his forties or fifties with active COVID-19. The CDR3 runs from the conserved cysteine through the conserved F or W. Each record gives: D gene, V gene, J gene, clone size, CDR3 protein, CDR3 DNA. A D gene is named only where the DNA matches it firmly. Only some rows state a clone size, as once, few, many or a class for expanded clones.

D: TRBD1; V: TRBV30; J: TRBJ1-2; size: NA; CDR3: CAWSVWDRGPYGYTF; DNA: TGTGCCTGGAGTGTATGGGACAGGGGACCTTATGGCTACACCTTC
D: NA; V: TRBV5-5; J: TRBJ1-2; size: NA; CDR3: CASSLDEGRPLLYGYTF; DNA: TGTGCCAGCAGCTTGGATGAAGGGAGACCTTTGCTCTATGGCTACACCTTC
D: TRBD2; V: TRBV6-6; J: TRBJ2-7; size: NA; CDR3: CATLRPGGSYEQYF; DNA: TGTGCCACCCTCCGACCGGGAGGGTCCTACGAGCAGTACTTC
D: NA; V: TRBV12-3/TRBV12-4; J: TRBJ2-5; size: once; CDR3: CASSPSAQSGQYF; DNA: TGTGCCAGCAGTCCGTCGGCGCAGTCAGGCCAGTACTTC
D: NA; V: TRBV9; J: TRBJ1-5; size: NA; CDR3: CASSVAGSGQPQHF; DNA: TGTGCCAGCAGCGTAGCAGGGAGCGGGCAGCCCCAGCATTTT
D: NA; V: TRBV12-2; J: TRBJ1-1; size: few; CDR3: CASRCRDRVDEAFF; DNA: TGTGCAAGTCGCTGCCGGGACAGGGTGGATGAAGCTTTCTTT
D: NA; V: TRBV11-2; J: TRBJ1-2; size: NA; CDR3: CASSLTAEGGYTF; DNA: TGTGCCAGCAGCCTAACGGCGGAGGGTGGCTACACCTTC
D: NA; V: TRBV19; J: TRBJ2-3; size: NA; CDR3: CASSTPRQSADTQYF; DNA: TGTGCCAGTAGTACCCCGCGACAGTCGGCAGATACGCAGTATTTT
D: NA; V: TRBV19; J: TRBJ2-1; size: NA; CDR3: CASSRVGESLFF; DNA: TGTGCCAGTAGTAGAGTGGGAGAGTCGCTGTTCTTC
D: NA; V: TRBV6-2/TRBV6-3; J: TRBJ1-5; size: NA; CDR3: CASSPQGYQPQHF; DNA: TGTGCCAGCAGCCCACAGGGTTATCAGCCCCAGCATTTT
D: TRBD1; V: TRBV19; J: TRBJ1-2; size: NA; CDR3: CASSSAAGGGYGYTF; DNA: TGTGCCAGTAGTTCCGCGGCAGGGGGCGGCTATGGCTACACCTTC
D: TRBD2; V: TRBV4-1; J: TRBJ2-1; size: NA; CDR3: CASSQVAGGPGEQFF; DNA: TGCGCCAGCAGCCAAGTAGCGGGAGGGCCGGGGGAGCAGTTCTTC
D: NA; V: TRBV12-2; J: TRBJ1-1; size: NA; CDR3: CASRLTLDRGPGPNTEAFF; DNA: TGTGCAAGTCGCTTAACACTGGACAGGGGGCCCGGACCTAACACTGAAGCTTTCTTT
D: TRBD1; V: TRBV19; J: TRBJ1-4; size: NA; CDR3: CASGGTGNEKLFF; DNA: TGTGCCAGTGGAGGGACAGGAAACGAAAAACTGTTTTTT
D: NA; V: TRBV30; J: TRBJ1-4; size: NA; CDR3: CAWSALGEKLFF; DNA: TGTGCCTGGAGTGCCCTCGGGGAAAAACTGTTTTTT
D: NA; V: TRBV5-6; J: TRBJ1-2; size: NA; CDR3: CASSFGNYGYTF; DNA: TGTGCCAGCAGCTTCGGTAACTATGGCTACACCTTC
D: TRBD2; V: TRBV5-1; J: TRBJ2-7; size: NA; CDR3: CASSSLGGRISYEQYF; DNA: TGCGCCAGCAGCTCCCTGGGCGGGAGGATCTCCTACGAGCAGTACTTC
D: TRBD2; V: TRBV4-1; J: TRBJ2-2; size: NA; CDR3: CASSHPSGDTGELFF; DNA: TGCGCCAGCAGCCACCCTAGCGGAGACACCGGGGAGCTGTTTTTT
D: TRBD2; V: TRBV2; J: TRBJ2-1; size: NA; CDR3: CASSEGSGRPRSYNEQFF; DNA: TGTGCCAGCAGTGAGGGTAGCGGGAGGCCACGCTCCTACAATGAGCAGTTCTTC
D: NA; V: TRBV19; J: TRBJ2-6; size: NA; CDR3: CASNPREAPGANVLTF; DNA: TGTGCCAGTAACCCCCGGGAAGCACCTGGGGCCAACGTCCTGACTTTC
D: NA; V: TRBV7-9; J: TRBJ2-7; size: once; CDR3: CASSHSRAPYEQYF; DNA: TGTGCCAGCAGCCACTCCAGGGCTCCCTACGAGCAGTACTTC
D: NA; V: TRBV18; J: TRBJ2-7; size: NA; CDR3: CASSPLYRVYEQYF; DNA: TGTGCCAGCTCACCACTCTACAGGGTCTACGAGCAGTACTTC
D: NA; V: TRBV10-1; J: TRBJ2-3; size: NA; CDR3: CASSEGPPPDTQYF; DNA: TGCGCCAGCAGTGAGGGGCCACCGCCAGATACGCAGTATTTT
D: NA; V: TRBV28; J: TRBJ1-3; size: NA; CDR3: CASTLAGGRFSGNTIYF; DNA: TGTGCCAGCACCCTTGCCGGGGGGCGCTTTTCTGGAAACACCATATATTTT
D: TRBD1; V: TRBV7-8; J: TRBJ2-7; size: NA; CDR3: CASSWPGQGKYEQYF; DNA: TGTGCCAGCAGCTGGCCGGGACAGGGGAAATACGAGCAGTACTTC
D: NA; V: TRBV9; J: TRBJ2-7; size: NA; CDR3: CASSVDRDYEQYF; DNA: TGTGCCAGCAGCGTAGACAGGGACTACGAGCAGTACTTC
D: TRBD1; V: TRBV4-1; J: TRBJ1-1; size: NA; CDR3: CASSPTGTGGFTAEAFF; DNA: TGCGCCAGCAGCCCAACCGGGACAGGGGGCTTTACCGCTGAAGCTTTCTTT
D: NA; V: TRBV15; J: TRBJ2-5; size: few; CDR3: CATSSLRDGLQETQYF; DNA: TGTGCCACCAGCAGCCTGCGGGACGGCCTACAAGAGACCCAGTACTTC
D: TRBD2; V: TRBV7-3; J: TRBJ2-3; size: NA; CDR3: CASSLGTSGNTDTQYF; DNA: TGTGCCAGCAGCTTAGGGACTAGCGGCAACACAGATACGCAGTATTTT
D: NA; V: TRBV7-9; J: TRBJ2-1; size: NA; CDR3: CASSLDVVGGEQFF; DNA: TGTGCCAGCAGCTTAGACGTAGTGGGGGGTGAGCAGTTCTTC
D: NA; V: TRBV7-8; J: TRBJ1-1; size: NA; CDR3: CASSLAGSYMNTEAFF; DNA: TGTGCCAGCAGCTTAGCGGGCAGTTACATGAACACTGAAGCTTTCTTT
D: NA; V: TRBV30; J: TRBJ2-2; size: once; CDR3: CAWSEQGTGELFF; DNA: TGTGCCTGGAGCGAACAGGGAACCGGGGAGCTGTTTTTT
D: TRBD2; V: TRBV19; J: TRBJ2-2; size: NA; CDR3: CASSPTGGVVTGELFF; DNA: TGTGCCAGTAGCCCCACCGGGGGGGTCGTGACCGGGGAGCTGTTTTTT
D: NA; V: TRBV5-1; J: TRBJ1-2; size: NA; CDR3: CASSLAQGYGYTF; DNA: TGCGCCAGCAGCTTGGCACAGGGCTATGGCTACACCTTC
D: NA; V: TRBV11-3; J: TRBJ1-6; size: NA; CDR3: CASSSGAYNSPLHF; DNA: TGTGCCAGCAGCTCCGGGGCCTATAATTCACCCCTCCACTTT
D: TRBD1; V: TRBV12-3/TRBV12-4; J: TRBJ1-2; size: NA; CDR3: CASSDRDGYTF; DNA: TGTGCCAGCTCCGACAGGGACGGCTACACCTTC
D: NA; V: TRBV30; J: TRBJ1-4; size: once; CDR3: CAWSFGWSNEKLFF; DNA: TGTGCCTGGAGCTTCGGTTGGTCTAATGAAAAACTGTTTTTT
D: NA; V: TRBV28; J: TRBJ1-5; size: once; CDR3: CASSLGQGWVEPQHF; DNA: TGTGCCAGCAGTTTGGGTCAGGGGTGGGTAGAGCCCCAGCATTTT
D: NA; V: TRBV7-6; J: TRBJ1-1; size: NA; CDR3: CASSREMGPKAFF; DNA: TGTGCCAGCAGCCGTGAGATGGGGCCTAAAGCTTTCTTT
D: NA; V: TRBV7-2; J: TRBJ1-2; size: NA; CDR3: CASAAGVRNYGYTF; DNA: TGTGCCAGCGCGGCGGGGGTGCGAAACTATGGCTACACCTTC
D: TRBD1; V: TRBV9; J: TRBJ2-1; size: NA; CDR3: CASSMGQVLLYNEQFF; DNA: TGTGCCAGCAGCATGGGACAGGTCCTCCTTTACAATGAGCAGTTCTTC
D: NA; V: TRBV27; J: TRBJ2-3; size: NA; CDR3: CASSFRGGQGTDTQYF; DNA: TGTGCCAGCAGTTTTCGGGGAGGTCAGGGCACAGATACGCAGTATTTT
D: TRBD1; V: TRBV10-3; J: TRBJ1-6; size: NA; CDR3: CAISEFAQGTSNSPLHF; DNA: TGTGCCATCAGTGAGTTCGCACAGGGGACGAGCAATTCACCCCTCCACTTT
D: NA; V: TRBV3-1/TRBV3-2; J: TRBJ2-7; size: NA; CDR3: CASRSGSYEQYF; DNA: TGTGCCAGCAGGAGCGGGTCCTACGAGCAGTACTTC
D: NA; V: TRBV15; J: TRBJ1-2; size: NA; CDR3: CATSRAGTTNYGYTF; DNA: TGTGCCACCAGCAGAGCCGGGACAACCAACTATGGCTACACCTTC
D: NA; V: TRBV29-1; J: TRBJ2-7; size: once; CDR3: CSVYTGTIYEQYF; DNA: TGCAGCGTTTATACAGGGACAATCTACGAGCAGTACTTC
D: TRBD1; V: TRBV30; J: TRBJ1-2; size: NA; CDR3: CAFEPGTDYGYTF; DNA: TGTGCCTTTGAACCCGGGACAGACTATGGCTACACCTTC
D: NA; V: TRBV5-1; J: TRBJ1-1; size: NA; CDR3: CASSLGDNLNTEAFF; DNA: TGCGCCAGCAGCTTGGGGGACAACTTGAACACTGAAGCTTTCTTT
D: NA; V: TRBV19; J: TRBJ1-1; size: NA; CDR3: CASIPKEGLMNTEAFF; DNA: TGTGCCAGTATCCCTAAGGAGGGGCTCATGAACACTGAAGCTTTCTTT
D: TRBD1; V: TRBV7-9; J: TRBJ2-7; size: NA; CDR3: CASSYRGYEQYF; DNA: TGTGCCAGCAGCTACAGGGGTTACGAGCAGTACTTC
D: TRBD2; V: TRBV13; J: TRBJ2-3; size: once; CDR3: CASRSGLAPTDTQYF; DNA: TGTGCCAGCAGGTCGGGACTAGCGCCCACAGATACGCAGTATTTT
D: TRBD2; V: TRBV5-4; J: TRBJ2-7; size: NA; CDR3: CASSTSAGGPDEQYF; DNA: TGTGCCAGCAGCACTTCAGCGGGAGGGCCGGACGAGCAGTACTTC